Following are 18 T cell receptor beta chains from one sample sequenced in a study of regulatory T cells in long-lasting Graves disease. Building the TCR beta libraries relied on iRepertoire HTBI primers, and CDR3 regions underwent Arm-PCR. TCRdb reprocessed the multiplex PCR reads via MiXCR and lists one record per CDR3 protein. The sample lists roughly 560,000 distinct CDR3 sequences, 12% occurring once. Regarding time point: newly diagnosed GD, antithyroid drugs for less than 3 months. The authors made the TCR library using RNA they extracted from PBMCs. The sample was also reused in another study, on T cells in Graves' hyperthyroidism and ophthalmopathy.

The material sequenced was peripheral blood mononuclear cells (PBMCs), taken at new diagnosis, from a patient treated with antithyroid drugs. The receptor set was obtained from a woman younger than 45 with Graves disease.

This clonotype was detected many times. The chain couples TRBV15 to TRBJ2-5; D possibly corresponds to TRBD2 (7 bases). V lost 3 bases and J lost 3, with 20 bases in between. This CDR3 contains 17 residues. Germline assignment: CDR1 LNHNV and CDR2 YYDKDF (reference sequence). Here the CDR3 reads CATSRGRGARAEETQYF. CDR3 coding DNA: TGTGCCACCAGCAGGGGGAGGGGGGCACGCGCGGAAGAGACCCAGTACTTC.

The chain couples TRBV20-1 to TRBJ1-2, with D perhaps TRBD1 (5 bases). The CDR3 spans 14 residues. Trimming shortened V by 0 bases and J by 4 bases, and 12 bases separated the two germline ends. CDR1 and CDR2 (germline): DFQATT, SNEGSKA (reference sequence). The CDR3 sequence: CSARDLTAFYGYTF. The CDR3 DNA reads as TGCAGTGCTAGAGATTTGACAGCCTTCTATGGCTACACCTTC.

CDR3 residues: CASSIYGQTGELFF. The CDR3 region has the DNA TGTGCCAGTAGTATTTATGGTCAGACCGGGGAGCTGTTTTTT. The chain has TRBV19 and TRBJ2-2; no reliable D call. The CDR3 runs 14 residues. V was clipped by 3 bases and J by 5 bases, with 10 bases between them. The germline V gene has CDR1 LNHDA and CDR2 SQIVND (reference sequence).

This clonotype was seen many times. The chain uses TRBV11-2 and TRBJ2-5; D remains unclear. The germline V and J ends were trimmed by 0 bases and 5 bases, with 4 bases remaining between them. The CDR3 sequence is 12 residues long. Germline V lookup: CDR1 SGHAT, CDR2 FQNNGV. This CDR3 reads CASSLDLETQYF. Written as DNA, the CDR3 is TGTGCCAGCAGCTTAGATCTCGAGACCCAGTACTTC.

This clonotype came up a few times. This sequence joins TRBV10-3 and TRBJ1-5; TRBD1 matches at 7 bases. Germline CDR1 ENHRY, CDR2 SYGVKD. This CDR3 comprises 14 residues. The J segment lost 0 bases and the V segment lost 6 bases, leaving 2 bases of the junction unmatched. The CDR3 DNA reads TGTGCCATCAGAGGACAGGCTAGCAATCAGCCCCAGCATTTT. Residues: CAIRGQASNQPQHF.

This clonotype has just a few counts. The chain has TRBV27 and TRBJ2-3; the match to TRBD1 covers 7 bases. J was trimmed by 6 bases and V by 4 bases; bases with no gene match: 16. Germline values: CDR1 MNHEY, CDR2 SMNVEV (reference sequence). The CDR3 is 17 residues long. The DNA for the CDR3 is TGTGCCAGCAGTTCCCTCTTGACAGGGCCTAGTATCGATACGCAGTATTTT. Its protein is CASSSLLTGPSIDTQYF.

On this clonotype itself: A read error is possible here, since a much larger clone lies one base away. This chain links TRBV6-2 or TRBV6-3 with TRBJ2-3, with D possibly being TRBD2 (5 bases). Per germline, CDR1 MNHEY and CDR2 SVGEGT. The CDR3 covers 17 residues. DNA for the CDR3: TGTGCCAGCAGTTACCCCTGGGCCGCGGGCCCCACAGATACGGAGTATTTT. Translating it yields CASSYPWAAGPTDTEYF.

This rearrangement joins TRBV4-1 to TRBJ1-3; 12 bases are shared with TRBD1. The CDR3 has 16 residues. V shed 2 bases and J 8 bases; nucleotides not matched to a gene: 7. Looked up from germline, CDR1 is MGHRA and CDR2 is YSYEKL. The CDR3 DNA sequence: TGCGCCAGCAGCCAACATGGGGACAGGGGGCAGGACACCATATATTTT. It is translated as CASSQHGDRGQDTIYF.

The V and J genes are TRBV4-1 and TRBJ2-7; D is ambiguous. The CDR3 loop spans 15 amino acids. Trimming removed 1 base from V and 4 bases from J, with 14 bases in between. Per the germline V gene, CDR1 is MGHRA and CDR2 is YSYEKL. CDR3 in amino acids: CASSQGPGQHYEQYF. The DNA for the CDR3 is TGCGCCAGCAGCCAAGGGCCGGGCCAACATTACGAGCAGTACTTC.

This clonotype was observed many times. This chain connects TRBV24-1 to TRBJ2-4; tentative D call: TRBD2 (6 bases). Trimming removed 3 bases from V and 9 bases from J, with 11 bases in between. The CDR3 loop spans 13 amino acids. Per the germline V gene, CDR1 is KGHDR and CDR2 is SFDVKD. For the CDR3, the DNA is TGTGCCACCAGTGATCCCCCTAGCGCCATTCAGTACTTC. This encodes CATSDPPSAIQYF.

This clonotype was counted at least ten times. CDR3 protein: CASSELRTSGSSTDTQYF. In DNA, the CDR3 is TGTGCCAGCAGTGAATTGAGGACTAGCGGGTCTAGCACAGATACGCAGTATTTT. The J gene is TRBJ2-3, the V gene TRBV25-1; TRBD2 agrees at 11 bases. The V gene's germline CDR1 is MGHDK and CDR2 SYGVNS. Unmatched junction bases numbered 6, after V lost 1 base and J lost 0 bases. CDR3 length: 18 residues.

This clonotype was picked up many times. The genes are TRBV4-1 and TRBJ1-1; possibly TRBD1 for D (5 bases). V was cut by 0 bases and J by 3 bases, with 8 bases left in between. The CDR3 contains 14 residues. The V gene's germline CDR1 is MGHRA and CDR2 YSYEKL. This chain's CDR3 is CASSQEGRDTEAFF. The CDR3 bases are TGCGCCAGCAGCCAAGAGGGACGCGACACTGAAGCTTTCTTT.

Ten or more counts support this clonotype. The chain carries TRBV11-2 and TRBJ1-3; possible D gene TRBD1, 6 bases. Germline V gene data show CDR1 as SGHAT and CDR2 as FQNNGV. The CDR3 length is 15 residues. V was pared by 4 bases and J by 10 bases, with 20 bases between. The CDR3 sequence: CASSSRPDRLGTIYF. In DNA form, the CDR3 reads TGTGCCAGCAGCTCTCGGCCGGACAGACTCGGGACCATATATTTT.

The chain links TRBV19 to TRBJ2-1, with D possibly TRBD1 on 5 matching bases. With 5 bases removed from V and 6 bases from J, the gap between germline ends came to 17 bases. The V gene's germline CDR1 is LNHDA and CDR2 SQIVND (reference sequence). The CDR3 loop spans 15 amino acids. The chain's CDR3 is CASSSPRELGNEQFF. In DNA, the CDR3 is TGTGCCAGTAGTTCCCCCAGGGAACTCGGCAATGAGCAGTTCTTC.

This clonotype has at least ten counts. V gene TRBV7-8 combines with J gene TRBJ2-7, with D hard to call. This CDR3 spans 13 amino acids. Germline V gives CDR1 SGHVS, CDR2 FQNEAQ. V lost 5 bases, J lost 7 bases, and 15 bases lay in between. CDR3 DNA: TGTGCCAGCAGCCGAACGCCACAAAAAGAGCAGTACTTC. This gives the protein CASSRTPQKEQYF.

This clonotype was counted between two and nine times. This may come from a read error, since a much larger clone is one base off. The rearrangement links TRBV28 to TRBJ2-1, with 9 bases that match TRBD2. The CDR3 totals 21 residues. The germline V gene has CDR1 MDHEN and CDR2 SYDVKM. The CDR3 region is CASRTSRAGGPIPSDIIEQVF. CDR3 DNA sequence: TGTGCCAGCAGAACCAGCCGAGCGGGAGGACCTATCCCGTCGGATATTATAGAGCAGGTCTTC.

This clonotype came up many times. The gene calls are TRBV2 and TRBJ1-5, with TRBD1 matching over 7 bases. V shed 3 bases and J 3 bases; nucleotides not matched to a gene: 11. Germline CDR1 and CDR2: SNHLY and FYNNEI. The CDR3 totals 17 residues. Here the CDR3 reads CASSDAETGLNNQPQHF. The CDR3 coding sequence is TGTGCCAGCAGTGACGCAGAGACAGGGTTGAACAATCAGCCCCAGCATTTT.

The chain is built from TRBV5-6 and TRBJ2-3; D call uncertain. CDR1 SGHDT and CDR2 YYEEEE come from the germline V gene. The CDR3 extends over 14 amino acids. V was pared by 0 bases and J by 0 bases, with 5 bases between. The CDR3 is CASSLVTSTDTQYF. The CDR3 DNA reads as TGTGCCAGCAGCTTGGTGACTAGCACAGATACGCAGTATTTT.